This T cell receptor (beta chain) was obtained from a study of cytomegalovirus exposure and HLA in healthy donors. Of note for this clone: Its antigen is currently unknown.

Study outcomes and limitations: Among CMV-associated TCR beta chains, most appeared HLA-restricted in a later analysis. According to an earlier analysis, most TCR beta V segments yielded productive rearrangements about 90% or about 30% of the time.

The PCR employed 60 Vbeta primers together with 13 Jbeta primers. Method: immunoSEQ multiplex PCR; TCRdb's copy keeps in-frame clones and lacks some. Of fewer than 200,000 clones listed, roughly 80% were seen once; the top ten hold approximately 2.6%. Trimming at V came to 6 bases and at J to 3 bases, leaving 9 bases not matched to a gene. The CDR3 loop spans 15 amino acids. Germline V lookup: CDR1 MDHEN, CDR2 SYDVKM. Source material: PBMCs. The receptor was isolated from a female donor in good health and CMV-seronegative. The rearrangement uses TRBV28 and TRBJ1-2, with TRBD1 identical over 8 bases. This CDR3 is CASSSARQGYYGYTF. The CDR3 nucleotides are TGTGCCAGCAGCTCCGCCCGACAGGGGTACTATGGCTACACCTTC.